This entry features one TCR beta chain sequence. Its matching antigen is unknown. Data came from immunoSEQ multiplex PCR; TCRdb stores just in-frame clones and leaves some out. The sample carries around 2.1 million clones, roughly 91% recorded once. The entry originates in a study of shared clonotypes between healthy human individuals. Naive CD8 cells lacked CD45RO and underwent positive selection for CCR7, leaving out terminally differentiated effector memory CD45RA+ cells. Looked up from germline, CDR1 is SGDLS and CDR2 is YYNGEE. Trimming removed 1 base at V and 5 bases at J, with 15 bases between. The CDR3 runs to 15 residues. Overall study results and limits: Donor scarcity curtailed the genetic and exposure-history diversity represented herein.

The source of this sequence is a man between 18 and 29 years old in good health. Some clones in this sample may be carry-over from other donors' samples. This chain links TRBV9 with TRBJ2-5; D is undetermined. The sequenced sample consisted of naive CD8+ T cells from PBMCs. The CDR3 region is CASSVYSQARETQYF. For the CDR3, the DNA is TGTGCCAGCAGCGTATACTCTCAAGCACGGGAGACCCAGTACTTC.